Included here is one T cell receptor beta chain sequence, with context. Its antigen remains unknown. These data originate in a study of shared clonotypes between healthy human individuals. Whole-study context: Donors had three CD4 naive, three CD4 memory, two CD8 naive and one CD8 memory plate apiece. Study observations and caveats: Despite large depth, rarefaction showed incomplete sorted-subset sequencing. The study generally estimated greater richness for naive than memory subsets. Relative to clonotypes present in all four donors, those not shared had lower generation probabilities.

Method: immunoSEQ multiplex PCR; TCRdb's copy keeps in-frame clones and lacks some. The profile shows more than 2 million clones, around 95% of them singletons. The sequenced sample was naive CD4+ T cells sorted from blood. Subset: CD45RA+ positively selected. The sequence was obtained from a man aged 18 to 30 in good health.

The CDR3 region is CASSLTGTGSMNTEAFF. Here the CDR3 DNA reads TGCGCCAGCAGCTTGACCGGGACAGGAAGCATGAACACTGAAGCTTTCTTT. The chain has TRBV5-1 and TRBJ1-1, with TRBD1 matching 8 bases. The germline V gene encodes CDR1 SGHRS and CDR2 YFSETQ. J gave up 0 bases and V 1 base, and 8 bases lay outside the gene matches. This CDR3 is 17 amino acids long.